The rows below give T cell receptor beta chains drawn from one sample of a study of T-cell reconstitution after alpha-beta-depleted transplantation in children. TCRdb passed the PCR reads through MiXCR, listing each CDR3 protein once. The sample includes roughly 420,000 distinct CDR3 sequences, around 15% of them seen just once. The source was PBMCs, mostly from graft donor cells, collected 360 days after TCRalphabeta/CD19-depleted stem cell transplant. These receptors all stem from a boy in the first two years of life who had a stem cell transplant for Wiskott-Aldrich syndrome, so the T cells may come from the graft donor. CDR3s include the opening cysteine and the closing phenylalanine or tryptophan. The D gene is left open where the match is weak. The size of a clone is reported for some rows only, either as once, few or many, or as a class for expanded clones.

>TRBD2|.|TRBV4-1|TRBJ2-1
CASSQGGRGGLYNEQFF
TGCGCCAGCAGCCAAGGCGGGCGGGGGGGCCTTTACAATGAGCAGTTCTTC
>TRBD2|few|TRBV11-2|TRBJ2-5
CASSLRGLAGANQETQYF
TGTGCCAGCAGCTTACGGGGACTAGCGGGAGCGAATCAAGAGACCCAGTACTTC
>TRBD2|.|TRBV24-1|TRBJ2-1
CATSDPGSGTSGTLYNEQFF
TGTGCCACCAGTGACCCCGGGTCCGGGACTAGCGGGACTCTCTACAATGAGCAGTTCTTC
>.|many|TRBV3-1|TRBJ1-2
CASSFLWGGTNGYTF
TGTGCCAGCAGCTTCCTTTGGGGTGGAACGAATGGCTACACCTTC
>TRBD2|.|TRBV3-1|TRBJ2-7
CASSLVPGLAAEQYF
TGTGCCAGCAGCCTCGTACCGGGACTAGCGGCCGAGCAGTACTTC
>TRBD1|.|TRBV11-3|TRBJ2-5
CASSSGQDLQETQYF
TGTGCCAGCAGTTCGGGACAGGACCTTCAAGAGACCCAGTACTTC
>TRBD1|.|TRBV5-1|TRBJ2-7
CASSLGDREDNEQYF
TGCGCCAGCAGCTTGGGGGACAGGGAGGACAACGAGCAGTACTTC
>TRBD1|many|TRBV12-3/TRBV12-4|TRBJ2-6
CASSFQGAGANVLTF
TGTGCCAGCAGTTTTCAGGGGGCTGGGGCCAACGTCCTGACTTTC
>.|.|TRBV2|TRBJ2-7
CASMAGTSYEQYF
TGTGCCAGCATGGCGGGAACCTCCTACGAGCAGTACTTC
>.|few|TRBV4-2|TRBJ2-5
CASSPKGTSLETQYF
TGTGCCAGCAGCCCTAAGGGTACTAGCCTCGAGACCCAGTACTTC
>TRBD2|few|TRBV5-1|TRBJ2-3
CASSLVGGVPDTQYF
TGCGCCAGCAGCTTGGTGGGGGGGGTTCCAGATACGCAGTATTTT
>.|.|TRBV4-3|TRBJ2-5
CASSQDIRRPWYQETQYF
TGCGCCAGCAGCCAAGATATTCGGCGCCCCTGGTACCAAGAGACCCAGTACTTC
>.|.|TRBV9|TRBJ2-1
CASSSPGTSSYNEQFF
TGTGCCAGCAGTTCCCCCGGGACTTCCTCCTACAATGAGCAGTTCTTC
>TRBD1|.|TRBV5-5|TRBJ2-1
CASSLDRASSYNEQFF
TGTGCCAGCAGCCTGGACAGGGCTAGCTCCTACAATGAGCAGTTCTTC
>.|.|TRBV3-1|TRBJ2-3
CASSQGREAQYF
TGTGCCAGCAGCCAAGGACGGGAAGCGCAGTATTTT
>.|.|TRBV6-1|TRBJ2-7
CASSEPGATYEQYF
TGTGCCAGCAGTGAACCGGGGGCCACCTACGAGCAGTACTTC
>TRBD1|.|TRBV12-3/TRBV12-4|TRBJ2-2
CASSIDRVNTGELFF
TGTGCCAGCAGCATAGACAGGGTTAACACCGGGGAGCTGTTTTTT
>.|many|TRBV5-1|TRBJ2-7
CASSLGGRSYEQYF
TGCGCCAGCAGCTTGGGCGGACGGAGCTACGAGCAGTACTTC
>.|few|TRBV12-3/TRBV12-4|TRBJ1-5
CASSFWGRDQPQHF
TGTGCCAGCAGTTTCTGGGGGAGGGATCAGCCCCAGCATTTT
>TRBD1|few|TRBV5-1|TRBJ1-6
CASSTGTGNNSPLHF
TGCGCCAGCAGCACCGGGACAGGAAATAATTCACCCCTCCACTTT
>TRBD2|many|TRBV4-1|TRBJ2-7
CASSQGITSGGRTYEQYF
TGCGCCAGCAGCCAAGGCATAACTAGCGGGGGCCGAACCTACGAGCAGTACTTC
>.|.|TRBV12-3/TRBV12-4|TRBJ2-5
CASSLGDFFQETQYF
TGTGCCAGCAGTTTAGGGGACTTTTTTCAAGAGACCCAGTACTTC
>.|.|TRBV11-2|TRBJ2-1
CASSLVGSLGSSYNEQFF
TGTGCCAGCAGCTTAGTGGGGTCTTTGGGAAGCTCCTACAATGAGCAGTTCTTC
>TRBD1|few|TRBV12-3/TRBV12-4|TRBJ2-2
CASSRDSAPWGELFF
TGTGCCAGCAGTCGGGACAGCGCTCCCTGGGGGGAGCTGTTTTTT
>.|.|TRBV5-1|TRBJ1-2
CASSFERSYGYTF
TGCGCCAGCAGCTTTGAAAGGTCCTATGGCTACACCTTC
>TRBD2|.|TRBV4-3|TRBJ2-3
CASSQDQGEGQYF
TGCGCCAGCAGCCAAGATCAAGGGGAGGGGCAGTATTTT
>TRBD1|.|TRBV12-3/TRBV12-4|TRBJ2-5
CASTFLTGGSLKTQYF
TGTGCCAGCACTTTTCTGACAGGGGGGTCTCTAAAGACCCAGTACTTC
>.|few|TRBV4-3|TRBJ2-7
CASSQGYFGDRECEQYF
TGCGCCAGCAGCCAAGGATATTTTGGGGATCGGGAGTGCGAGCAGTACTTC
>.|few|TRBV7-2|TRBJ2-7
CASSFGGRLYEQYF
TGTGCCAGCAGCTTTGGGGGGAGGCTCTACGAGCAGTACTTC
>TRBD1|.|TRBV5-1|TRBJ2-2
CASSLTGGATGELFF
TGCGCCAGCAGCTTGACAGGGGGCGCGACCGGGGAGCTGTTTTTT
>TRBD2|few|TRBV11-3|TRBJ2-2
CASSPSGLASRTGELFF
TGTGCCAGCAGCCCGTCGGGACTAGCTAGTAGAACCGGGGAGCTGTTTTTT
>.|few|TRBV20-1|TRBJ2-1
CSGGLAAYNEQFF
TGCAGTGGGGGGCTAGCGGCCTACAATGAGCAGTTCTTC
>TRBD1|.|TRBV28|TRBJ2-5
CASRGAGGWETQYF
TGTGCCAGCAGAGGCGCAGGGGGTTGGGAGACCCAGTACTTC
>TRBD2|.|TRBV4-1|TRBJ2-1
CASISGSGRAYNEQFF
TGCGCCAGCATCTCCGGGAGCGGGAGGGCCTACAATGAGCAGTTCTTC
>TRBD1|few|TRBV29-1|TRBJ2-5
CSAGTGVSETQYF
TGCAGCGCCGGGACAGGGGTGTCAGAGACCCAGTACTTC
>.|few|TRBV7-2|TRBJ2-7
CASSLQLGPDEQYF
TGTGCCAGCAGCTTACAATTAGGACCCGACGAGCAGTACTTC
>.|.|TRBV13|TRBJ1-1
CASSFLVWNTEAFF
TGTGCCAGCAGCTTCTTGGTCTGGAACACTGAAGCTTTCTTT
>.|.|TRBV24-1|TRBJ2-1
CATSDSGTSNEQFF
TGTGCCACCAGTGATAGTGGAACTTCAAATGAGCAGTTCTTC
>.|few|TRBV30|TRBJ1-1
CAWITVTGPEAFF
TGTGCCTGGATAACAGTCACTGGCCCTGAAGCTTTCTTT
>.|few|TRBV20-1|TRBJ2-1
CSACRSYNEQFF
TGCAGTGCTTGTAGGTCCTACAATGAGCAGTTCTTC
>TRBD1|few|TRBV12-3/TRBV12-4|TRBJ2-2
CASSTTGDITGELFF
TGTGCCAGCAGCACTACAGGGGACATCACCGGGGAGCTGTTTTTT
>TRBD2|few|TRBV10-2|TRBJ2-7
CASMGLAGGEQYF
TGCGCCAGCATGGGACTAGCGGGAGGCGAGCAGTACTTC
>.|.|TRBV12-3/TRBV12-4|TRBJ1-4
CASSPPGPGAEKLFF
TGTGCCAGCAGTCCTCCGGGCCCCGGGGCTGAAAAACTGTTTTTT
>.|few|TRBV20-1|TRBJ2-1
CSARPNRVSQGFF
TGCAGTGCTAGACCCAACAGGGTCTCCCAGGGGTTCTTC
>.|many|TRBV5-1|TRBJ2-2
CASSLSGPPNTGELFF
TGCGCCAGCAGCTTGTCGGGCCCCCCGAACACCGGGGAGCTGTTTTTT
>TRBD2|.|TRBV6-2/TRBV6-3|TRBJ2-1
CASSYGTSGGTAYNEQFF
TGTGCCAGCAGTTACGGGACTAGCGGGGGGACAGCCTACAATGAGCAGTTCTTC
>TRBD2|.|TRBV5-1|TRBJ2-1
CASSFPTRLAGERSSYNEQFF
TGCGCCAGCAGCTTCCCAACCCGACTAGCGGGAGAAAGGAGCTCCTACAATGAGCAGTTCTTC
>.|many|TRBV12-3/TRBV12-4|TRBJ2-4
CASSLGQGSKNIQYF
TGTGCCAGCAGTTTAGGGCAGGGAAGCAAAAACATTCAGTACTTC
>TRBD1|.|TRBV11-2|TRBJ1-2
CASSLELGTGHSYTF
TGTGCCAGCAGCTTAGAGTTGGGGACAGGGCATAGCTACACCTTC
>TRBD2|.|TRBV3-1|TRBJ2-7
CASSQDLGGFFYEQYF
TGTGCCAGCAGCCAAGATCTGGGGGGGTTCTTCTACGAGCAGTACTTC
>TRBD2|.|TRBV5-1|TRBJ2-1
CASSLGSSGVYNEQFF
TGCGCCAGCAGCCTGGGGTCTAGCGGGGTCTACAATGAGCAGTTCTTC
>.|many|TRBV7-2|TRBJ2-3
CASSLLGPTDTQYF
TGTGCCAGCAGCTTATTAGGGCCGACAGATACGCAGTATTTT
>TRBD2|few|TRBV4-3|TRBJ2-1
CASSQVWASGRAGEQFF
TGCGCCAGCAGCCAAGTTTGGGCTAGCGGGAGGGCCGGTGAGCAGTTCTTC
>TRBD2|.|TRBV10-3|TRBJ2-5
CAISRWRGALETQYF
TGTGCCATCAGCCGGTGGCGGGGGGCCCTAGAGACCCAGTACTTC
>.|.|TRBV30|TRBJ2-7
CAWSAETAYEQYF
TGTGCCTGGAGTGCAGAAACCGCCTACGAGCAGTACTTC
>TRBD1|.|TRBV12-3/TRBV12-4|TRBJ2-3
CASSPPGQVIKDTQYF
TGTGCCAGCAGTCCCCCGGGACAGGTGATTAAGGATACGCAGTATTTT
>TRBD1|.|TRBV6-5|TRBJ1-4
CASSLTGAFNEKLFF
TGTGCCAGCAGTCTGACAGGGGCCTTTAATGAAAAACTGTTTTTT
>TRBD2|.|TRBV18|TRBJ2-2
CASSPKEGLAGGLSVRGELFF
TGTGCCAGCTCACCGAAAGAAGGACTAGCGGGAGGACTGTCGGTCCGCGGGGAGCTGTTTTTT
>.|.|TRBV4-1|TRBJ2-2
CASSQAALGAANTGELFF
TGCGCCAGCAGCCAAGCCGCCCTCGGGGCCGCGAACACCGGGGAGCTGTTTTTT